The clone carrying this TCR beta chain was counted only a few times. Its antigen is undetermined. This may be a read error: a much more frequent sequence differs by one nucleotide. Hyperthyroidism patients were newly diagnosed, had disease duration under 2 months, and were aged 18 to 65 years. For the diagnoses, clinical symptoms, serum thyroxine and TRAb, thyroid ultrasound and orbital computed tomography were used. Germline CDR1 is SGDLS and CDR2 is YYNGEE. Deletions cut 0 bases from V and 5 bases from J, with 3 bases between. The CDR3 contains 11 residues. The sample originates from a study of T cells in Graves' hyperthyroidism and ophthalmopathy. Study context: At the time of initial diagnosis and before any treatment, peripheral blood was collected.

From RNA transcripts, TCR beta CDR3 regions were amplified. In the first-round RT-PCR of the TCR CDR3, the HTBI primer set was used. TCRdb analysed the multiplex PCR reads with MiXCR anew, one entry per CDR3 protein. This table has hundreds of thousands of distinct CDR3 sequences, over 35% appearing once. Points from the study as a whole: Separating ophthalmopathy from stable hyperthyroidism was achieved by a 13 V-J model.

This sequence originates from a man aged 18 to 30 with Graves' hyperthyroidism. What was sequenced was blood. The chain is built from TRBV9 and TRBJ2-7, with D hard to call. The CDR3 DNA reads TGTGCCAGCAGCGTAGAGGACGAGCAGTACTTC. Translated: CASSVEDEQYF.